This T cell receptor beta chain was identified during a study of T-cell reconstitution after alpha-beta-depleted transplantation in children. This clonotype showed up many times. Its antigen is currently unknown. The CDR3 sequence is 15 residues long. Germline V gives CDR1 WSHSY, CDR2 SAAADI. The germline V and J ends were trimmed by 0 bases and 4 bases, with 13 bases remaining between them. Study-wide findings and caveats: At around two months after transplant, the alpha-beta T cells were reportedly derived from several hundred expanded clones that came from non-depleted graft cells. The authors attributed T-cell counts and diversity one year after transplant mostly to newly produced T cells. TCRbeta diversity was high at day 60 in some patients (a result of surviving recipient T cells and thymic progenitors).

This sample's TCRbeta library carried unique molecular identifier barcodes. TCRdb used MiXCR to reprocess the PCR reads, holding one entry per CDR3 protein. The sample includes a few hundred thousand distinct CDR3 sequences, less than 9.5% of them seen just once. The sample in question was peripheral blood, obtained 360 days after TCRalphabeta/CD19-depleted stem cell transplant. The clonotype originates from a female patient between 2 and 10 years old who had a stem cell transplant for Fanconi anemia, so the T cells may come from the graft donor. The chain uses TRBV10-2 and TRBJ2-7, with D perhaps being TRBD1 or TRBD2 (5 bases each). CDR3 coding DNA: TGCGCCAGCAGTGAGTCAGGGGACGGGCATTACGAGCAGTACTTC. Translating gives CASSESGDGHYEQYF.